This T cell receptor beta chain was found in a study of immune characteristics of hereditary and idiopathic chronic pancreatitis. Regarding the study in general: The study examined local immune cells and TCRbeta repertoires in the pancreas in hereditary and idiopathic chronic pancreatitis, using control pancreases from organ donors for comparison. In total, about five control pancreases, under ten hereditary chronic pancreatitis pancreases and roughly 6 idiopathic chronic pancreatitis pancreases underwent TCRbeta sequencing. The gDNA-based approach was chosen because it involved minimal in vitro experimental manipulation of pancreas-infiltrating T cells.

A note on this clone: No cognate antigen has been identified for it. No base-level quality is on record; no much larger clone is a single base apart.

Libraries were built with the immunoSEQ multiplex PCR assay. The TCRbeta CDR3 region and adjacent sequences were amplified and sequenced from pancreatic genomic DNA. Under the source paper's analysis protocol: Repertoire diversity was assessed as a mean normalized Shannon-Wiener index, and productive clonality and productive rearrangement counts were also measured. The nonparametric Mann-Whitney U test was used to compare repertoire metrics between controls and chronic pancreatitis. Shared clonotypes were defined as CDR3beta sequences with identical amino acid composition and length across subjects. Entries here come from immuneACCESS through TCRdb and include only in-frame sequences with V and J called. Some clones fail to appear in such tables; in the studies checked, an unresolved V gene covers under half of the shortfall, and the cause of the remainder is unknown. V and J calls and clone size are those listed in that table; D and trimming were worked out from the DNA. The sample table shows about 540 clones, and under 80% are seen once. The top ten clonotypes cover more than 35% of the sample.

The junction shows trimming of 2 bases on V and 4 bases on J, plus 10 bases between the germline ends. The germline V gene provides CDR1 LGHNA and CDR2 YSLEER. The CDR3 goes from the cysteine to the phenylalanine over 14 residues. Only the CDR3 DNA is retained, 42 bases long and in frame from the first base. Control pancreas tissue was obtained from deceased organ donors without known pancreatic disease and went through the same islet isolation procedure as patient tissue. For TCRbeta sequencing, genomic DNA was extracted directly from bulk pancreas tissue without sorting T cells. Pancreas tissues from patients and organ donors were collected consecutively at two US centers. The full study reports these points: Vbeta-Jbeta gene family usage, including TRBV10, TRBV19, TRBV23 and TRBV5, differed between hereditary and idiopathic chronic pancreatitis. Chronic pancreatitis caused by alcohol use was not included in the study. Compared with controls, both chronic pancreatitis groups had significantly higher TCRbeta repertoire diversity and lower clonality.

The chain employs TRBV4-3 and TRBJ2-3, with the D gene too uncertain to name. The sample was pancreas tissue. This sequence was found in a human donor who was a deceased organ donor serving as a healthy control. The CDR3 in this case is CASSQTRPADTQYF. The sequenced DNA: TGCGCCAGCAGCCAAACCCGGCCGGCAGATACGCAGTATTTT.